This TCR beta chain was observed in a study of T cell changes during pregnancy in multiple sclerosis. CDR1 is SGHTA and CDR2 is FQGNSA in the germline V gene. This CDR3 comprises 16 residues. With 2 bases clipped from V and 7 bases from J, the junction kept 8 bases outside the gene matches. Repertoires were generated with immunoSEQ multiplex PCR, while TCRdb's copy carries only in-frame clones and drops some. This table has around 50,000 clones, about 87% appearing once. The sequencing here drew on peripheral blood, taken in the first trimester of pregnancy. This TCR came from a female donor with multiple sclerosis, enrolled in a pregnancy study. The chain uses TRBV7-2 and TRBJ1-6, with TRBD1 identical over 7 bases. The CDR3 nucleotides are TGTGCCAGCAGCTTAAGGGCGGGACAGACAAATTCACCCCTCCACTTT. Translating it yields CASSLRAGQTNSPLHF.